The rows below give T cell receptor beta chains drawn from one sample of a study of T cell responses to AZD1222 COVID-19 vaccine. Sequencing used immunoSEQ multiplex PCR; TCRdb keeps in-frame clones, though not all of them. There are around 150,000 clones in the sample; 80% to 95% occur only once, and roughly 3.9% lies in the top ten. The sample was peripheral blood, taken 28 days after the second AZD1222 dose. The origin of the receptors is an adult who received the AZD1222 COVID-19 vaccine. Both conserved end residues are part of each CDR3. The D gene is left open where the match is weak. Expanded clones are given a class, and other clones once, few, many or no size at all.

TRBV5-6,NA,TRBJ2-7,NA,TGTGCCAGCAGCTTGGTAGGCAACGAGCAGTACTTC,CASSLVGNEQYF
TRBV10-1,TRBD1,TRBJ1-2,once,TGCGCCGGGGTCCTTAGGGACAGGGAACCTGGCTACACCTTC,CAGVLRDREPGYTF
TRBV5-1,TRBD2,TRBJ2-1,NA,TGCGCCAGCAGCCCCTCAGCCCCTCGACTAGCGGGAGTAAAGGTTGGCAATGAGCAGTTCTTC,CASSPSAPRLAGVKVGNEQFF
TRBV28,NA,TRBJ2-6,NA,TGTGCCAGCAGTTCCCCCAAAAGTACTGGGGCCAACGTCCTGACTTTC,CASSSPKSTGANVLTF
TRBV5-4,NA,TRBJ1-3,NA,TGTGCCAGCAGCTTGTCATGGGGGAACACCATATATTTT,CASSLSWGNTIYF
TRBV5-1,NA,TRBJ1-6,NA,TGCGCCAGCAGCCCCGTTGGAGGGGACTCACCCCTCCACTTT,CASSPVGGDSPLHF
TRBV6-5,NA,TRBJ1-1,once,TGTGCCAGCAGCCGGGTGCCGATGAACACTGAAGCTTTCTTT,CASSRVPMNTEAFF
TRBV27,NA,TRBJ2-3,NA,TGTGCCAGCAGTTTGAACAGGGTTGGAGATACGCAGTATTTT,CASSLNRVGDTQYF
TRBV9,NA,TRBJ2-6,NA,TGTGCCAGCAGCGGGCGATTTGGGGCCAACGTCCTGACTTTC,CASSGRFGANVLTF
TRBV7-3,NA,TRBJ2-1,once,TGTGCCAGCAGCTTAATCATCGGGAATGAGCAGTTCTTC,CASSLIIGNEQFF
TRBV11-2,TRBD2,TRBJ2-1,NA,TGTGCCAGCAGCTTATTGGGCGGGGGGATAGATGAGCAGTTCTTC,CASSLLGGGIDEQFF
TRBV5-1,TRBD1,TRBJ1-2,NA,TGCGCCAGCAGTTCCGAGACAGGGGGCGCCCCGGGTTGGGTCTATGGCTACACCTTC,CASSSETGGAPGWVYGYTF
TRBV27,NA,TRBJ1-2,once,TGTGCCAGCAGTCTCTCCGCGGGCTATGGCTACACCTTC,CASSLSAGYGYTF
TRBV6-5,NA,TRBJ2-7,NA,TGTGCCAGCAGCCCCCACGGGGTATCCTACGAGCAGTACTTC,CASSPHGVSYEQYF
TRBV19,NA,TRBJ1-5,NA,TGTGCCAGTAGTATAGGTACGGGACGGATAAATCAGCCCCAGCATTTT,CASSIGTGRINQPQHF
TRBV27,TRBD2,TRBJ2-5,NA,TGTGCCAGCAGTTTCGCGGGGGTAAAAGAGACCCAGTACTTC,CASSFAGVKETQYF
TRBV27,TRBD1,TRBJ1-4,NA,TGTGCCAGCAGTTATCGGACAGGGCTTAGGGAAAAACTGTTTTTT,CASSYRTGLREKLFF
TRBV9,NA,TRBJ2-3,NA,TGTGCCAGCAGCGTAGGGGGCACAGATACGCAGTATTTT,CASSVGGTDTQYF
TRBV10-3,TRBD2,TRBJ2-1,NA,TGTGCCACCGGACTAGCGGCAAAGAGCTCCTACAATGAGCAGTTCTTC,CATGLAAKSSYNEQFF
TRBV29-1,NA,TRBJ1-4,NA,TGCAGCGTTGGCAGGGGTGGAGAAAAACTGTTTTTT,CSVGRGGEKLFF
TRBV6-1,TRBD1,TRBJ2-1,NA,TGTGCCAGCAGTGCGTCCGGGACAGGGAATTACAATGAGCAGTTCTTC,CASSASGTGNYNEQFF
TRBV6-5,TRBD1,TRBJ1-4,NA,TGTGCCAGCACTACAGGGACAGCGCAGGAAAAACTGTTTTTT,CASTTGTAQEKLFF
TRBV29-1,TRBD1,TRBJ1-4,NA,TGCAGCGTTGAGGCCGGGACAGGGAGCGGAAAACTGTTTTTT,CSVEAGTGSGKLFF
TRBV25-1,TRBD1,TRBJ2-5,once,TGTGCCACCTCAAAATGGGGACAGCAAGAGACCCAGTACTTC,CATSKWGQQETQYF
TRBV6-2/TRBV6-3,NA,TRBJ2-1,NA,TGTGCCAGCAGTCAGTTATCAGGGAATGAGCAGTTCTTC,CASSQLSGNEQFF
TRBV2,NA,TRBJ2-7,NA,TGTGCCAGCAGGGGCGACGGCTACGAGCAGTACTTC,CASRGDGYEQYF